The entry below describes one T cell receptor beta chain. Method: immunoSEQ multiplex PCR; TCRdb's copy keeps in-frame clones and lacks some. Among tens of thousands of clones listed, roughly nine tenths were seen once. Germline lookup yields CDR1 SGHAT and CDR2 FQNNGV. CDR3 length: 14 residues. The V gene end was trimmed by 3 bases and the J gene end by 4 bases; junction bases not matched to a gene: 6. The data stem from a study of OX40 agonist ivuxolimab in advanced cancers. The clonotype comes from an adult with an advanced solid tumor such as melanoma, head and neck, liver or kidney cancer. Sequenced material: CD4+ or CD8+ T cells sorted from blood, taken in a trial of the OX40 agonist ivuxolimab. This sequence joins TRBV11-2 and TRBJ2-7, with 7 bases aligning to TRBD2. The CDR3 DNA follows: TGTGCCAGCAGCTTTTTTGCTAGCGGTTACGAGCAGTACTTC. It translates to CASSFFASGYEQYF.